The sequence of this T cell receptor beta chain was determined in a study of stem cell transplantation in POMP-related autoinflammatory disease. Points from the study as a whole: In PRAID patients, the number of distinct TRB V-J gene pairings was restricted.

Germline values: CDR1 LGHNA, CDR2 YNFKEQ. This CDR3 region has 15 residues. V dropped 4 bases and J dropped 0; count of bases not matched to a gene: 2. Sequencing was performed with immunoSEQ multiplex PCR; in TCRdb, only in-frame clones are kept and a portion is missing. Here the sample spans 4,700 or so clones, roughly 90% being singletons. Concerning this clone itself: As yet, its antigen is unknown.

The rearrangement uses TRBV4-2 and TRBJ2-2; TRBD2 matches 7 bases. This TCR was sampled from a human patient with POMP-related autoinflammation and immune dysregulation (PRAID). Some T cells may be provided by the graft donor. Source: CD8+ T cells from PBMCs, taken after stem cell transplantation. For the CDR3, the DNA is TGTGCCAGCAGCCGGGAGGGTACGAACACCGGGGAGCTGTTTTTT. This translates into CASSREGTNTGELFF.